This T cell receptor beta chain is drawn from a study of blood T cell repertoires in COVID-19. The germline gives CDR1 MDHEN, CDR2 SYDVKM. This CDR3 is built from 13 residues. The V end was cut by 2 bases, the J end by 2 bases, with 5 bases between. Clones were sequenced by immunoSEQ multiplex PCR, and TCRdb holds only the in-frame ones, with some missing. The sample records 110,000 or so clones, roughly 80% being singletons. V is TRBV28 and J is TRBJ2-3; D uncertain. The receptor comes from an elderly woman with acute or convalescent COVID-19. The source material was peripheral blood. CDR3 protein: CASSLTVTDTQYF. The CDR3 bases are TGTGCCAGCAGTTTAACAGTCACAGATACGCAGTATTTT.